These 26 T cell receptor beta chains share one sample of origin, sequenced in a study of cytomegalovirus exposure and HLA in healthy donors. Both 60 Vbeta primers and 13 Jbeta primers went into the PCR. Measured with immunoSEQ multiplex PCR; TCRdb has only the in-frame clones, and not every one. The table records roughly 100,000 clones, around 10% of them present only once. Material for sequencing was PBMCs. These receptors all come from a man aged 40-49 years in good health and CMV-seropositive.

The CDR3 loop reads CASSFPSAGVRNEQFF. Here the CDR3 DNA reads TGTGCCAGCAGCTTCCCCTCAGCGGGAGTCAGGAATGAGCAGTTCTTC. This sequence joins TRBV5-6 and TRBJ2-1; 8 nucleotides agree with TRBD2. There are 16 residues in the CDR3. The germline gives CDR1 SGHDT, CDR2 YYEEEE. V trimming: 2 bases; J trimming: 7 bases; junction bases outside the gene matches: 11.

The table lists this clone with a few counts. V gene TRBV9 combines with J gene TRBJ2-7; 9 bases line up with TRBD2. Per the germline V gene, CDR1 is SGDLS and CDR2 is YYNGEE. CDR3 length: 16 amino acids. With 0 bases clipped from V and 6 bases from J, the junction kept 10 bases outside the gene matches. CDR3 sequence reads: CASSVGVGTSTVEQYF. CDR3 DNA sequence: TGTGCCAGCAGCGTAGGTGTCGGGACTAGCACTGTCGAGCAGTACTTC.

The CDR3 here is CASSRGLAGTDTQYF. The DNA for the CDR3 is TGTGCCAGCAGCCGTGGACTAGCGGGCACAGATACGCAGTATTTT. The chain couples TRBV7-9 to TRBJ2-3; 10 bases are a match to TRBD2. Germline V gives CDR1 SEHNR, CDR2 FQNEAQ (reference sequence). V was pared by 5 bases and J by 1 base, with 3 bases of the junction left unmatched. The CDR3 contains 15 residues. Variable domain in full (rest from reference TRBV7-9 and TRBJ2-3): DTGVSQNPRHKITKRGQNVTFRCDPISEHNRLYWYRQTLGQGPEFLTYFQNEAQLEKSRLLSDRFSAERPKGSFSTLEIQRTEQGDSAMYLCASSRGLAGTDTQYFGPGTRLTVL.

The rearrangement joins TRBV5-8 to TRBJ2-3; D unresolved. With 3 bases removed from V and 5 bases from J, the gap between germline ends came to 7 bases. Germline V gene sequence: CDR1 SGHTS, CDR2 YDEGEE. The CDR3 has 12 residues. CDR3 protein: CASSSFLDTQYF. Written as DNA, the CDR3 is TGTGCCAGCAGCTCGTTCCTAGATACGCAGTATTTT.

The CDR3 spells CASSARDYLEQYF. For the CDR3, the DNA is TGTGCCAGCAGCGCCCGTGACTATCTCGAGCAGTACTTC. The rearrangement links TRBV11-3 to TRBJ2-7, with a possible D match to TRBD2 (5 bases). Germline CDR1 reads SGHNT; CDR2 reads YENEEA. The V end was cut by 5 bases, the J end by 6 bases, with 14 bases between. This CDR3 has 13 residues.

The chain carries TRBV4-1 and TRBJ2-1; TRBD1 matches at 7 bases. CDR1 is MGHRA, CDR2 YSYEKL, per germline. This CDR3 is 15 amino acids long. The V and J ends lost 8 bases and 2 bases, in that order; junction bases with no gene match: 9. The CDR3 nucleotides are TGCGCCAGCGGAACCGGGACAGAAACCTACAATGAGCAGTTCTTC. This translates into CASGTGTETYNEQFF.

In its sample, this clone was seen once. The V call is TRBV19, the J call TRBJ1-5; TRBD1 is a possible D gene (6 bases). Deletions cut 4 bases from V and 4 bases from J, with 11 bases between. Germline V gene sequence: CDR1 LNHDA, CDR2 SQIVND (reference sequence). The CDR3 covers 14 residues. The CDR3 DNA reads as TGTGCCAGTAGTACTTCACAGGGAAATCAGCCCCAGCATTTT. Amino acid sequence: CASSTSQGNQPQHF.

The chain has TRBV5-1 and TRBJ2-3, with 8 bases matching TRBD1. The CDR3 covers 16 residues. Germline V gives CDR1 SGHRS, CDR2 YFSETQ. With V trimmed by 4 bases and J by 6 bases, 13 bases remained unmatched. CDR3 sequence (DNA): TGCGCCAGCAGCCCCGGACAGGGAATAAAGGGGGATACGCAGTATTTT. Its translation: CASSPGQGIKGDTQYF.

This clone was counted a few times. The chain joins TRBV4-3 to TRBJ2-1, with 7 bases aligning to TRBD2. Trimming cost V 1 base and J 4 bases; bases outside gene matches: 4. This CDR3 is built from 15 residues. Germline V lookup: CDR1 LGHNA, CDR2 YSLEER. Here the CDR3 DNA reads TGCGCCAGCAGCCAAGTTCTAGCGGATTACAATGAGCAGTTCTTC. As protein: CASSQVLADYNEQFF.

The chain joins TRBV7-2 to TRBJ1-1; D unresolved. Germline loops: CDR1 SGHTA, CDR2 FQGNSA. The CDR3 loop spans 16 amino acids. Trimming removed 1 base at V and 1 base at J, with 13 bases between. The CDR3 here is CASSLVRLAANTEAFF. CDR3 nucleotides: TGTGCCAGCAGCTTAGTGCGGTTGGCGGCGAACACTGAAGCTTTCTTT.

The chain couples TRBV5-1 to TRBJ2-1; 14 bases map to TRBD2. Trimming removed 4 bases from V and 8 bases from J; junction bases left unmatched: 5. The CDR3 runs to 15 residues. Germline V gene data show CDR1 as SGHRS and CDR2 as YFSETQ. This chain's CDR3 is CASSGGLAGADEQFF. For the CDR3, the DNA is TGCGCCAGCAGCGGGGGACTAGCGGGAGCAGATGAGCAGTTCTTC. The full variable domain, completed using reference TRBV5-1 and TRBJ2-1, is KAGVTQTPRYLIKTRGQQVTLSCSPISGHRSVSWYQQTPGQGLQFLFEYFSETQRNKGNFPGRFSGRQFSNSRSEMNVSTLELGDSALYLCASSGGLAGADEQFFGPGTRLTVL.

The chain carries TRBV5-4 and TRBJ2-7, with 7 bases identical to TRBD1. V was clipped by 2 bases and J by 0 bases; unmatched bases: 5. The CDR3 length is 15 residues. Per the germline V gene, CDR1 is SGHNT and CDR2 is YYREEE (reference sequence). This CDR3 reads CASSLGTDPSYEQYF. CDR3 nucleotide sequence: TGTGCCAGCAGCTTAGGGACAGACCCCTCCTACGAGCAGTACTTC.

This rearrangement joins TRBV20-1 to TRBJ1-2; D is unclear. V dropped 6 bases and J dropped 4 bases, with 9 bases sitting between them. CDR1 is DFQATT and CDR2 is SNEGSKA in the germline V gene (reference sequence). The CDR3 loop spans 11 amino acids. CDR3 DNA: TGCAGTGCCAAGCCATTCTATGGCTACACCTTC. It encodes CSAKPFYGYTF.

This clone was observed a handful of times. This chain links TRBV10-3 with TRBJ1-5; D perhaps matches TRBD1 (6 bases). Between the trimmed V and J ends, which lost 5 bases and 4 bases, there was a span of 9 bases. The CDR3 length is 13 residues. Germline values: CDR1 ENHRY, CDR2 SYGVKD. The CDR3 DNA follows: TGTGCCATCAGTAACGGACAGAATCAGCCCCAGCATTTT. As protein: CAISNGQNQPQHF.

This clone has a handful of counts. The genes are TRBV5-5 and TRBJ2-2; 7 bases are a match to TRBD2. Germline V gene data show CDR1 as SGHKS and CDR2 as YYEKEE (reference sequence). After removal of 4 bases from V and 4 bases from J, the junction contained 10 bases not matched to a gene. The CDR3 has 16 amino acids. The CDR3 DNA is TGTGCCAGCAGCCCCCCTTCCGGGAGGACCACCGGGGAGCTGTTTTTT. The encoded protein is CASSPPSGRTTGELFF.

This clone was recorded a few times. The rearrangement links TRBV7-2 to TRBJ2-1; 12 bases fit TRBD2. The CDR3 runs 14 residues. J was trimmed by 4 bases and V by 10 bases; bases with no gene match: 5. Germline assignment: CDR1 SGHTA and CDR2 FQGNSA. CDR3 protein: CATSTSGSYNEQFF. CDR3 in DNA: TGTGCCACTTCGACTAGCGGGAGTTACAATGAGCAGTTCTTC.

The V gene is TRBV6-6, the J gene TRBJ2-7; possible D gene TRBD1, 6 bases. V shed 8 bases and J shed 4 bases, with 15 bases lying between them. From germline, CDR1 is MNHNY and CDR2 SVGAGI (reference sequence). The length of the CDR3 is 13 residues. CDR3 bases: TGTGCCAGCCGTGCGACAGGATCTTACGAGCAGTACTTC. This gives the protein CASRATGSYEQYF.

The CDR3 DNA reads as TGTGCCAGCAGCAGACCATCTTATGGGGGGGCACTCTACGAGCAGTACTTC. Encoded protein: CASSRPSYGGALYEQYF. This rearrangement joins TRBV5-6 to TRBJ2-5; D is possibly TRBD2 (7 bases). The J call may be wrong; the DNA end is better matched by TRBJ2-7. Germline-derived CDR1 and CDR2 are SGHDT and YYEEEE. There are 17 residues in the CDR3.

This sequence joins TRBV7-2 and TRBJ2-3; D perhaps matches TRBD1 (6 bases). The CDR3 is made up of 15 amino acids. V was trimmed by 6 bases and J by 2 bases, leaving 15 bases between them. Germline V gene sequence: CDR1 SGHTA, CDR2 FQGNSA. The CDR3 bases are TGTGCCAGCAGTCTAGGGGGAGAGGTCACAGATACGCAGTATTTT. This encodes CASSLGGEVTDTQYF.

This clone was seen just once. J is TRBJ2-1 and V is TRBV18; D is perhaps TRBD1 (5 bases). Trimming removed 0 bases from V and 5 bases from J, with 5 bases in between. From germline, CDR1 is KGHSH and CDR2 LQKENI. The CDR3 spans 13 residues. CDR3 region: CASSPPGDNEQFF. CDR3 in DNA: TGTGCCAGCTCACCACCAGGGGACAATGAGCAGTTCTTC.

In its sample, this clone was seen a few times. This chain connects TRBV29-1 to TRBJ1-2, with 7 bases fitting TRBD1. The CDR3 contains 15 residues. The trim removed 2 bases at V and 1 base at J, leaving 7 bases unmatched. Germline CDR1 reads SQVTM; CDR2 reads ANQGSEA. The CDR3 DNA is TGCAGCGTTGAAAGTGGGGACAGAAATAACTATGGCTACACCTTC. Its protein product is CSVESGDRNNYGYTF.

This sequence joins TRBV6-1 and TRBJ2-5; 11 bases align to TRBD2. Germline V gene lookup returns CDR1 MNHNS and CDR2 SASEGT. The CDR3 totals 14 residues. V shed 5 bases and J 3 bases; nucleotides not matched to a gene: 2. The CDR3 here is CASSPGLAEETQYF. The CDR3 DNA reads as TGTGCCAGCAGTCCGGGACTAGCGGAAGAGACCCAGTACTTC.

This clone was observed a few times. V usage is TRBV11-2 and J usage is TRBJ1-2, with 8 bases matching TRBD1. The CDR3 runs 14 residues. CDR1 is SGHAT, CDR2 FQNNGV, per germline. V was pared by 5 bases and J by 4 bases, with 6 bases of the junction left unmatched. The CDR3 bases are TGTGCCAGCAGCACGCGACAGGGGATCTATGGCTACACCTTC. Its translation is CASSTRQGIYGYTF.

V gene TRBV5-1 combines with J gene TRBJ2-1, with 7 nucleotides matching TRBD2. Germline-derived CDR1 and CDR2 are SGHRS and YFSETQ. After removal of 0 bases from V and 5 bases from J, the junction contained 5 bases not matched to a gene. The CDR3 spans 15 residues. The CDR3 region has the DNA TGCGCCAGCAGCTTGGGCGGGAGAAGGGACAATGAGCAGTTCTTC. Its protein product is CASSLGGRRDNEQFF. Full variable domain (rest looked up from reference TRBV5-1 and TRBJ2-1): KAGVTQTPRYLIKTRGQQVTLSCSPISGHRSVSWYQQTPGQGLQFLFEYFSETQRNKGNFPGRFSGRQFSNSRSEMNVSTLELGDSALYLCASSLGGRRDNEQFFGPGTRLTVL.

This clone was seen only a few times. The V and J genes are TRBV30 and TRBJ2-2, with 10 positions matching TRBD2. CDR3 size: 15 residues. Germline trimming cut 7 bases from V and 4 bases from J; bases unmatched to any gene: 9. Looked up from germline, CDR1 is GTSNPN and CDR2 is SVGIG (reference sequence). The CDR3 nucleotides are TGTGCCTCCTCCCCAAGCGGGAGGGGCACCGGGGAGCTGTTTTTT. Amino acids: CASSPSGRGTGELFF.

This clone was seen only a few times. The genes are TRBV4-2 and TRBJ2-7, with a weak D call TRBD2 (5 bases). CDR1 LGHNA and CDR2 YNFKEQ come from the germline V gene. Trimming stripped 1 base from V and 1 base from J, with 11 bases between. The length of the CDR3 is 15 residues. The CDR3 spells CASSQVGVQSYEQYF. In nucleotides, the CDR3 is TGTGCCAGCAGCCAAGTCGGGGTGCAGTCCTACGAGCAGTACTTC.